This TCR beta chain was captured by sequencing in a study of vaccination and CD4 T cells after COVID-19. TCRdb redid the calling of the PCR reads with MiXCR, one entry per CDR3 protein. The sample gives about 20,000 distinct CDR3 sequences, around 58% of which show up once; around 1.1% is in the top ten. US Alpha, Beta and Delta variants postdated the positive PCR dates, which ran from March to December 2020. V shed 5 bases, J shed 4 bases, and the junction held 10 bases outside the gene matches. In germline, CDR1 is MDHEN, CDR2 SYDVKM. The CDR3 sequence is 15 residues long. Study conclusions and caveats: The median count of SARS-CoV-2-reactive clonotypes rose from around 20 to 38, not significantly.

On this clonotype itself: The antigen remains undetermined.

The chain recombines TRBV28 with TRBJ1-2, with TRBD1 matching 7 bases. The receptor was isolated from a human donor who had recovered from COVID-19. The sample was CD4+ T cells from blood, taken before SARS-CoV-2 vaccination. CDR3 sequence: CASSKTGRGIYGYTF. CDR3 nucleotide sequence: TGTGCCAGCAGTAAGACAGGGCGAGGGATCTATGGCTACACCTTC.